This entry is about one TCR beta chain. The antigen remains undetermined. Depending on availability, patient cells were bead-separated fractions or unselected PBMC. These data belong to a study of STAT5B mutations in CD4+ large granular lymphocyte leukemia. Notes on the study in general: Compared with healthy controls (2/35), patient top clones favored TRBV06 (8/27).

CDR1 is MNHEY, CDR2 SMNVEV, per germline (reference sequence). The CDR3 is made up of 10 amino acids. Trimming removed 2 bases at V and 9 bases at J, with 4 bases between. The survey-level immunoSEQ assay was used. Generated by immunoSEQ multiplex PCR, the TCRdb table keeps only in-frame clones and is missing some. This table holds some 8,800 clones, approximately 83% found once. The material sequenced was PBMCs. This chain joins TRBV27 and TRBJ2-5; D unclear. The source is a man aged 60 to 75 with CD4+ T-cell large granular lymphocyte leukemia. CDR3 protein: CASSLRPQYF. CDR3 coding DNA: TGTGCCAGCAGTTTACGTCCCCAGTACTTC.